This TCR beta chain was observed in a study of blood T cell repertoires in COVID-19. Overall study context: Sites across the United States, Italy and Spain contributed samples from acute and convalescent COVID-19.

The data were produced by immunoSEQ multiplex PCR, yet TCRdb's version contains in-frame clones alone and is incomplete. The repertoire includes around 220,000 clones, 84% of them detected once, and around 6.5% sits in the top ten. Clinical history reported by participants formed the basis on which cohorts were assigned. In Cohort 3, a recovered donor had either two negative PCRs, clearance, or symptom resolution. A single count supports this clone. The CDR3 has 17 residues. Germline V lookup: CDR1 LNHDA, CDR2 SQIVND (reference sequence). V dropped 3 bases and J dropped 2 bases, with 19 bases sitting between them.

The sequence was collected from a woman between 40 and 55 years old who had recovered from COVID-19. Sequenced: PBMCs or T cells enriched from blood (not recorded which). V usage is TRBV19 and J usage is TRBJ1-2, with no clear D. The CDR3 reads CASSIAAESPLNYGYTF. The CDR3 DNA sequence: TGTGCCAGTAGTATTGCGGCCGAGTCCCCCTTGAACTATGGCTACACCTTC. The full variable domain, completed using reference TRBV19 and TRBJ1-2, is DGGITQSPKYLFRKEGQNVTLSCEQNLNHDAMYWYRQDPGQGLRLIYYSQIVNDFQKGDIAEGYSVSREKKESFPLTVTSAQKNPTAFYLCASSIAAESPLNYGYTFGSGTRLTVV.